The 2 T cell receptor beta chains given below trace back to one sample, sequenced in a study of neoadjuvant nivolumab and ipilimumab in lung cancer. Repertoires were generated with immunoSEQ multiplex PCR, while TCRdb's copy carries only in-frame clones and drops some. The profile shows roughly 30,000 clones, approximately 80% of them singletons. The sequencing here drew on peripheral blood, taken before neoadjuvant nivolumab, alone or with ipilimumab. The receptor set was obtained from an adult with non-small cell lung cancer.

Only a few counts were recorded for this clone. The rearrangement links TRBV10-3 to TRBJ1-1; TRBD1 matches at 8 bases. CDR3 length: 15 residues. The J segment lost 2 bases and the V segment lost 6 bases, leaving 8 bases of the junction unmatched. CDR1 and CDR2 from the germline V gene are ENHRY and SYGVKD. The CDR3 DNA is TGTGCCATCAGGGCGGACAGGGTAGAAAACACTGAAGCTTTCTTT. Its translation: CAIRADRVENTEAFF.

The genes are TRBV6-5 and TRBJ2-1; 8 bases match TRBD2. The CDR3 is 15 residues long. The germline V gene encodes CDR1 MNHEY and CDR2 SVGAGI. The V and J ends lost 3 bases and 0 bases, in that order; junction bases with no gene match: 1. CDR3 DNA: TGTGCCAGCAGTTATGGGACTAGCTCCTACAATGAGCAGTTCTTC. Amino acid sequence: CASSYGTSSYNEQFF.